This T cell receptor (beta chain) was obtained from a study of vaccination effects on CD4 cells after COVID-19. Germline assignment: CDR1 SGHRS and CDR2 YFSETQ. V lost 6 bases and J lost 3, with 18 bases in between. The CDR3 sequence is 15 residues long. Under the ViraFEST assay, PBMC were stimulated with viral peptide pools so that antigen-specific CD4+ T cells expanded. Sequencing was performed afterwards. Upon completion of 10 to 11 days in culture, CD4+ T cells were isolated. All vaccine recipients tested negative for nucleocapsid antibodies and had never contracted SARS-CoV-2 infection. Peptides at 10 ug/ml and IL-2 at approximately 9.7 IU/ml were added to about 2 million PBMC per well. Generated by immunoSEQ multiplex PCR, the TCRdb table keeps only in-frame clones and is missing some. The sample includes about 68,000 clones, 80% seen only once; the top ten take more than 10%. Note on this clone: No antigen is known for it.

Study results and limitations: Healthy vaccinees' vaccine-induced clones included only 1 of 255 that recognized common cold coronaviruses. Clones arising from infection and from vaccination showed marked clonal contraction late after vaccination.

Sequences were derived from CD4+ T cells from PBMCs cultured with SARS-CoV-2 spike peptides, sampled before COVID-19 vaccination. The V and J genes are TRBV5-1 and TRBJ1-1, with a weak D call TRBD1 (5 bases). This TCR was recovered from a human donor who received a COVID-19 vaccine. CDR3 bases: TGCGCCAGCACCCTCTATTGGGGGGTGGACACTGAAGCTTTCTTT. It yields the protein CASTLYWGVDTEAFF.